The clone carrying this TCR beta chain was seen a handful of times. Its specificity is not known. In germline, CDR1 is MNHNS, CDR2 SASEGT. Trimming cost V 4 bases and J 3 bases, with 10 bases left between them. The CDR3 spans 14 residues. The sample originates from a study of T cells after yellow fever vaccination. Study-wide results and limits: Post-booster samples contained most primary-vaccination clones (roughly 96% CD4, 88% CD8). When the response was secondary, it was weaker but reached its peak faster, day 5 versus 15. Clonotypes found in both CD4 and CD8 compartments made up a small share.

Researchers made TCR cDNA using 5'RACE template switching, and this step added a universal primer site and UMIs. TCRdb ran MiXCR on the 5' RACE reads and lists one entry per CDR3 protein. The sample lists 510,000 or so distinct CDR3 sequences, less than 20% seen once, with 13% to 15% in the top ten. The J gene is TRBJ1-5, the V gene TRBV6-1; D is unresolved. The source was PBMCs, collected 15 days after the yellow fever booster vaccination. The origin of this receptor is a man aged 30-40 years who received the YFV17D yellow fever vaccine. The chain's CDR3 is CASSVGRFNQPQHF. In DNA, the CDR3 is TGTGCCAGCAGTGTTGGACGCTTCAATCAGCCCCAGCATTTT.